This T cell receptor beta chain appears in the sequencing data of a study of T cell responses to AZD1222 COVID-19 vaccine. Study-wide findings and caveats: Within unmutated variant regions lay the reported targets of nearly half of spike-specific TCRs. Seropositive at baseline were only a handful of AZD1222 recipients. Sampling that yielded the repertoires occurred only after the peak T cell response.

On this clone itself: What it binds is not known.

Measured with immunoSEQ multiplex PCR; TCRdb has only the in-frame clones, and not every one. Of 95,000 to 150,000 clones listed, around 90% are singletons. The sequencing here drew on peripheral blood, taken on day 0 of AZD1222 vaccination. This clonotype was sampled from an adult in good health.

DNA of the CDR3: TGTGCCATCAGCCCAGACATCGCCCTCACTGAAGCTTTCTTT. Translating gives CAISPDIALTEAFF. The genes are TRBV10-3 and TRBJ1-1; D uncertain. Germline V gene lookup returns CDR1 ENHRY and CDR2 SYGVKD. The CDR3 totals 14 residues. V was trimmed by 6 bases and J by 4 bases, leaving 15 bases between them.